The clone carrying this T cell receptor beta chain appeared many times. Its antigen is still unknown. This sample was included in a study of T cells in Graves' hyperthyroidism and ophthalmopathy. Amplification targeted TCR beta CDR3 regions from RNA transcripts. The study used the HTBI primer set for a first-round RT-PCR of the TCR CDR3. TCRdb reprocessed the multiplex PCR reads via MiXCR and lists one record per CDR3 protein. In the table there are around 390,000 distinct CDR3 sequences, 14% of which are singletons. V was cut by 4 bases and J by 6 bases, with 6 bases left in between. The CDR3 is 12 amino acids. The germline gives CDR1 KGHDR, CDR2 SFDVKD. With duration under 3 months, ophthalmopathy was active: Clinical Activity Score at least 3, NOSPECS at least 4. General study findings and limits: Ophthalmopathy was separated from stable hyperthyroidism by a 13 V-J model.

The clonotype originates from a woman aged 25 to 39 with Graves' ophthalmopathy. This rearrangement joins TRBV24-1 to TRBJ2-1; D is uncertain. What was sequenced was blood. The DNA of the CDR3 is TGTGCCACCAGTGAAGGGTTCAATGAGCAGTTCTTC. Residues: CATSEGFNEQFF.